This record covers a single TCR beta chain. The sample belongs to a study of CD8 T cells in Susac syndrome. With random hexamers, roughly 0.5 to 1 ug RNA was reverse transcribed. It was immunoSEQ multiplex PCR that amplified TCR beta CDR3 across 54 Vbeta and 13 Jbeta. TCRdb re-analysed the immunoSEQ multiplex PCR reads in MiXCR, keeping a single row per CDR3 protein. This table holds a few hundred thousand distinct CDR3 sequences, 95% found once. This CDR3 is 12 amino acids long. Looked up from germline, CDR1 is SQVTM and CDR2 is ANQGSEA. Sequencing of TCR beta covered CD8+ and CD4+ T cells obtained from blood. The patients serving as multiple sclerosis controls were treatment-naive. They had stable or active relapsing-remitting disease and fulfilled revised McDonald criteria. Negative isolation was applied to CD8+ and CD4+ T cells, and FACS enrichment was applied to TEMRA cells.

The chain joins TRBV29-1 to TRBJ2-1; 10 positions agree with TRBD2. The sequence was obtained from a human donor with multiple sclerosis. Sequencing input: CD4+ T cells from PBMCs. Here the CDR3 reads CSGSGRRNEQFF. CDR3 DNA: TGCAGTGGTAGCGGGAGGCGGAATGAGCAGTTCTTC.